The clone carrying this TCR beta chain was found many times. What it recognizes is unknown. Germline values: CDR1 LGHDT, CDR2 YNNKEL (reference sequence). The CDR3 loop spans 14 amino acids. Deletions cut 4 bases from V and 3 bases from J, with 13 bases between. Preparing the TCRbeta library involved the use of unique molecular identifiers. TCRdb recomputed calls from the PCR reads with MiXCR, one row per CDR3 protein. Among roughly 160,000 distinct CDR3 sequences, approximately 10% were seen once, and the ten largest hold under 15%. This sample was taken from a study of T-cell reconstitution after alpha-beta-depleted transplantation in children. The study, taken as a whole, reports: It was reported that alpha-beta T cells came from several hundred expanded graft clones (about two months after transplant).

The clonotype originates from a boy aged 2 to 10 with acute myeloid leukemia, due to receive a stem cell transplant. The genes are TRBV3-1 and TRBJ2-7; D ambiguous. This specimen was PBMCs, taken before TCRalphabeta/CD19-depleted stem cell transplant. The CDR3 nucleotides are TGTGCCAGCAGCCTCGGTGGGTCTTTCTACGAGCAGTACTTC. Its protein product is CASSLGGSFYEQYF.